The present T cell receptor (beta chain) was sequenced within a study of PD-1 blockade in classical Hodgkin lymphoma. Each patient experienced a relapse that followed autologous stem cell transplantation, and brentuximab vedotin exposure varied. The germline gives CDR1 SGHRS, CDR2 YFSETQ. The CDR3 contains 18 residues. The V gene end was trimmed by 4 bases and the J gene end by 5 bases; junction bases not matched to a gene: 14. Some clones are missing from TCRdb's copy, which holds only in-frame ones; the method was immunoSEQ multiplex PCR. There are 25,000 to 35,000 clones in the sample; over 70% occur only once, and roughly 4% lies in the top ten. By share, this clone counts as medium-sized.

This receptor was taken from a human donor with classical Hodgkin lymphoma. Sample: peripheral blood mononuclear cells (PBMCs), taken before the second cycle of nivolumab. The rearrangement joins TRBV5-1 to TRBJ2-1, with TRBD2 identical over 11 bases. The chain's CDR3 is CASSRGEPGLAGNNEQFF. The CDR3 DNA reads TGCGCCAGCAGCAGGGGAGAACCAGGACTAGCGGGTAACAATGAGCAGTTCTTC.